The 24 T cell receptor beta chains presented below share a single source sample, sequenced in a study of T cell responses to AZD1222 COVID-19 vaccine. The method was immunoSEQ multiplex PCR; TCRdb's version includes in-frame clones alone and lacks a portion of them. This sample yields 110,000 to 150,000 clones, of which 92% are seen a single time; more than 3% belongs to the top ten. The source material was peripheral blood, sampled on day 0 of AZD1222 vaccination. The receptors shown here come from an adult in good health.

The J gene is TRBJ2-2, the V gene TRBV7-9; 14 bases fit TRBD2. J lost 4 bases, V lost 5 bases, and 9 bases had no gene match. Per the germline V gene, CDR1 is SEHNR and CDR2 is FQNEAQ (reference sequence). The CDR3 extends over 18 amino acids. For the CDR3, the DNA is TGTGCCAGCAGCCGGGGACTAGCGGGAGACGCGGGCACCGGGGAGCTGTTTTTT. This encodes CASSRGLAGDAGTGELFF.

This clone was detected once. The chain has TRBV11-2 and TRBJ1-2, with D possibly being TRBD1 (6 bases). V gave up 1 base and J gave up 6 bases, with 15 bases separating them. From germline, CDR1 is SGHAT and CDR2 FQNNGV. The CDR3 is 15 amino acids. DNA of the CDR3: TGTGCCAGCAGCTTAGTAGTAGAACAGGGAGATGGCTACACCTTC. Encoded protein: CASSLVVEQGDGYTF. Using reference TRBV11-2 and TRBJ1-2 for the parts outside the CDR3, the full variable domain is EAGVAQSPRYKIIEKRQSVAFWCNPISGHATLYWYQQILGQGPKLLIQFQNNGVVDDSQLPKDRFSAERLKGVDSTLKIQPAKLEDSAVYLCASSLVVEQGDGYTFGSGTRLTVV.

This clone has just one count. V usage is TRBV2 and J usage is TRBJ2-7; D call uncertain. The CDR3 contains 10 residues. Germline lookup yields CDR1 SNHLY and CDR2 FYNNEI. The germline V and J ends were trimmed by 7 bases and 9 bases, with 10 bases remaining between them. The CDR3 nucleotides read TGTGCCAGCAATCCCGGCGGGCAGTACTTC. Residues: CASNPGGQYF.

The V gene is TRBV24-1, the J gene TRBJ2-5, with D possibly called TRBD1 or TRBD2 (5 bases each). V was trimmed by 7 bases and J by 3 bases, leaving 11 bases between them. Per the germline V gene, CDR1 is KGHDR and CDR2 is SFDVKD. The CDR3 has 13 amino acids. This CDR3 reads CATSQGPKETQYF. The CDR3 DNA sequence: TGTGCCACCAGCCAGGGACCCAAAGAGACCCAGTACTTC.

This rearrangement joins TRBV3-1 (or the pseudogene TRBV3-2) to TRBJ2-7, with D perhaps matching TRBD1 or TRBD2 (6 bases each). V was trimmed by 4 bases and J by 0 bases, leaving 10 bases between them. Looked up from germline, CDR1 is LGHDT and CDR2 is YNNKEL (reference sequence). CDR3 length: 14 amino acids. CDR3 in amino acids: CASSRGDNSYEQYF. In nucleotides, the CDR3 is TGTGCCAGCAGCCGGGGGGACAACTCCTACGAGCAGTACTTC.

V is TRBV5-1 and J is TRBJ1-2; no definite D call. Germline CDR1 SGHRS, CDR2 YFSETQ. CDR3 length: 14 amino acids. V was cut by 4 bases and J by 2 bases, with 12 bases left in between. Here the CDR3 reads CASSAAGENYGYTF. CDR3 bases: TGCGCCAGCAGCGCAGCCGGGGAAAACTATGGCTACACCTTC.

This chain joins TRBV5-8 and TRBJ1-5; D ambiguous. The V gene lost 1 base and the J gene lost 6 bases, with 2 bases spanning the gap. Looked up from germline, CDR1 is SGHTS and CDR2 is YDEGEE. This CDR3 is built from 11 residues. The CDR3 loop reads CASSLSQPQHF. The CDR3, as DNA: TGTGCCAGCAGCTTGAGTCAGCCCCAGCATTTT.

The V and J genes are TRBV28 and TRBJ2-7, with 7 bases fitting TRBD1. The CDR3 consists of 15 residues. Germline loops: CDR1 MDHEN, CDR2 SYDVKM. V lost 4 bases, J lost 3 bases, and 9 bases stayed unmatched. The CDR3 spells CASSSASRQGYEQYF. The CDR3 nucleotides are TGTGCCAGCAGTTCCGCTTCAAGACAGGGCTACGAGCAGTACTTC.

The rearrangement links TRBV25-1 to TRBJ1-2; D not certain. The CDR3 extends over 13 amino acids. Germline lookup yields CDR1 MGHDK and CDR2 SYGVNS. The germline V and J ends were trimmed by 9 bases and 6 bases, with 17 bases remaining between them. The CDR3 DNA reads TGTGCCAGTTGCCCCTACCGGGAGGATGGCTACACCTTC. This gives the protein CASCPYREDGYTF.

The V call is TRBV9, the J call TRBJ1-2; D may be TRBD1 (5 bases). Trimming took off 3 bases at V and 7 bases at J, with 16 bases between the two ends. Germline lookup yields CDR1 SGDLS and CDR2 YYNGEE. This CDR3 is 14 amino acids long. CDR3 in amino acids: CASSAIDSGGGYTF. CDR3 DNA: TGTGCCAGCAGCGCAATTGACAGTGGTGGTGGCTACACCTTC.

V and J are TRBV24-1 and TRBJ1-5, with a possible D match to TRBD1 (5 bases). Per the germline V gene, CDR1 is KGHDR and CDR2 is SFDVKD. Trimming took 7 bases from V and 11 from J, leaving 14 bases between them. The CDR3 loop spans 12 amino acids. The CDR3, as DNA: TGTGCCACCAGCCTCGAGGGGAGGGCCCAGCATTTT. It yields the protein CATSLEGRAQHF.

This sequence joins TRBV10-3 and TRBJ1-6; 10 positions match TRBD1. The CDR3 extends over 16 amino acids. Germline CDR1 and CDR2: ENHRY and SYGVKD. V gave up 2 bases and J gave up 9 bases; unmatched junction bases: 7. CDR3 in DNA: TGTGCCATCAGTGAGCGCGGGACAGGGGTTGCTTCACCCCTCCACTTT. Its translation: CAISERGTGVASPLHF.

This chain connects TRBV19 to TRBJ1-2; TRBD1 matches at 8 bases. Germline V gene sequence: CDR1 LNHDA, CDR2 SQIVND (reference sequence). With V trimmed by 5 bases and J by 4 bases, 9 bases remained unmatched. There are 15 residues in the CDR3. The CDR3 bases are TGTGCCAGTAGTCCGGGACAGGCGACCCTCTATGGCTACACCTTC. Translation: CASSPGQATLYGYTF.

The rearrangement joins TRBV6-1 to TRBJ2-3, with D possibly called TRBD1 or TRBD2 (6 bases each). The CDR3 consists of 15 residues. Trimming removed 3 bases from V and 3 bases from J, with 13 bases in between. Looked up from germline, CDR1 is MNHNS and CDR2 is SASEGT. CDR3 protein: CASSDSWGATDTQYF. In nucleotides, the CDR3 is TGTGCCAGCAGTGATAGCTGGGGGGCGACAGATACGCAGTATTTT.

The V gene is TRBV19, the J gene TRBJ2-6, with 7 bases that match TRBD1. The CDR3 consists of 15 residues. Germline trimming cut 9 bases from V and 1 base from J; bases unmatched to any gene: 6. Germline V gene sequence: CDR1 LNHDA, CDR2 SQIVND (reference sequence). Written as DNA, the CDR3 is TGTGCCAGCGGGACAGCCGGGTCTGGGGCCAACGTCCTGACTTTC. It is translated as CASGTAGSGANVLTF.

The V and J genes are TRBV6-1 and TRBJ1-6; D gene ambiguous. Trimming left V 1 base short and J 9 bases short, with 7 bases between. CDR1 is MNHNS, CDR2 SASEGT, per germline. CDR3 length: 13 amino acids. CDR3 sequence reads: CASSEDKVSPLHF. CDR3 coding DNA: TGTGCCAGCAGTGAAGATAAAGTTTCACCCCTCCACTTT.

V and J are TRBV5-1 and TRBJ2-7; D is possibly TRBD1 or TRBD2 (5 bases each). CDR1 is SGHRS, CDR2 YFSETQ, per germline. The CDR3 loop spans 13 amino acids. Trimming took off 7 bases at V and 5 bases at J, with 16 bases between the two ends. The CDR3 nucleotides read TGCGCCAGCTGGTCGGGGCTTGCCGACGAGCAGTACTTC. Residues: CASWSGLADEQYF. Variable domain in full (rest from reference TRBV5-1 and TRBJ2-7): KAGVTQTPRYLIKTRGQQVTLSCSPISGHRSVSWYQQTPGQGLQFLFEYFSETQRNKGNFPGRFSGRQFSNSRSEMNVSTLELGDSALYLCASWSGLADEQYFGPGTRLTVT.

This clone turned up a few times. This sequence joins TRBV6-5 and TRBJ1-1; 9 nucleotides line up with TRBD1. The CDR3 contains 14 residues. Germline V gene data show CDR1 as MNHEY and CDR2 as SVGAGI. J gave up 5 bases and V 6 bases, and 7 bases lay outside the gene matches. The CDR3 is CASSRGQGSTEAFF. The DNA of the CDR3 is TGTGCCAGCAGCCGTGGACAGGGGAGTACTGAAGCTTTCTTT.

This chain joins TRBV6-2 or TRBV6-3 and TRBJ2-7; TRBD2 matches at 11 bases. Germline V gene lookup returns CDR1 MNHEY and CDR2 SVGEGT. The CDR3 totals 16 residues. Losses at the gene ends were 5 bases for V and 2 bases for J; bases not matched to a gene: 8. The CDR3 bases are TGTGCCAGCAGTCCCCGGACTAGCGGGCAGACCTACGAGCAGTACTTC. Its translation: CASSPRTSGQTYEQYF.

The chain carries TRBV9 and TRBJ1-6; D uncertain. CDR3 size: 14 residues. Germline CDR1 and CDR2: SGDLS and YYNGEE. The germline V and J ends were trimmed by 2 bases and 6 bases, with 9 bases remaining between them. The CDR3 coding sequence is TGTGCCAGCAGCGTTACAGACCTTAATTCACCCCTCCACTTT. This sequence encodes CASSVTDLNSPLHF.

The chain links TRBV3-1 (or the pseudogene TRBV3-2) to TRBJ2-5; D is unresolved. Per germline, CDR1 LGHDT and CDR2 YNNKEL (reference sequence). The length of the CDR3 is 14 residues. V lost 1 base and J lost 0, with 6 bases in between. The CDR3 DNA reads TGTGCCAGCAGCCAAGGACCCTACCAAGAGACCCAGTACTTC. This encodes CASSQGPYQETQYF.

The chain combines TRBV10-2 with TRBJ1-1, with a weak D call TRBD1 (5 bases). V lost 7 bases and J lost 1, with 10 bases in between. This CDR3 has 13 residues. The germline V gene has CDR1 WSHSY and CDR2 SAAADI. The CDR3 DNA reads TGCGCCAGCACCATGACAGAGAACACTGAAGCTTTCTTT. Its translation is CASTMTENTEAFF.

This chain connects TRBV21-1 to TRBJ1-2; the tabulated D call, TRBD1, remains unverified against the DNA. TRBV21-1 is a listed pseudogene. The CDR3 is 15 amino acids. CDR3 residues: CASSNRQGILYGYTF. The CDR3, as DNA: TGTGCCAGCAGCAATCGACAGGGGATTCTCTATGGCTACACCTTC.

CDR3 residues: CATSKGQQVAQYF. The DNA for the CDR3 is TGTGCCACCAGCAAAGGACAGCAAGTGGCCCAGTACTTC. This chain joins TRBV15 and TRBJ2-5; TRBD1 is a possible D gene (6 bases). CDR3 length: 13 residues. The germline CDR1 and CDR2 sequences are LNHNV and YYDKDF (reference sequence). The V gene lost 4 bases and the J gene lost 9 bases, with 15 bases spanning the gap. The whole variable domain, filled in from reference TRBV15 and TRBJ2-5, reads DAMVIQNPRYQVTQFGKPVTLSCSQTLNHNVMYWYQQKSSQAPKLLFHYYDKDFNNEADTPDNFQSRRPNTSFCFLDIRSPGLGDTAMYLCATSKGQQVAQYFGPGTRLLVL.